This TCR beta chain was found in a study of blood T cell repertoires in COVID-19. As for the study in general: Sample material is recorded as cDNA or gDNA derived from T cells, B-cell-depleted T cells, or PBMCs.

The CDR3 sequence is 16 residues long. Germline CDR1 and CDR2: DFQATT and SNEGSKA (reference sequence). The trim removed 3 bases at V and 1 base at J, leaving 5 bases unmatched. Participants had their cohort set by participant-reported clinical history. As originally analysed: Counts of nucleated cells, estimated from reference gene primer amplification, were obtained. Assay used: immunoSEQ multiplex PCR; TCRdb lists only in-frame clones, some missing. The V and J calls and the clone size are those of that table, but D and trimming were determined from the DNA. The sample carries 300,000 to 400,000 clones, around 87% recorded once.

Sequenced input: PBMCs or T cells enriched from blood (not recorded which). V gene TRBV20-1 combines with J gene TRBJ2-1; 11 bases are shared with TRBD2. This clonotype originated in a woman under 40 with acute COVID-19. CDR3 residues: CSASSGGARSYNEQFF. DNA of the CDR3: TGCAGTGCTAGTAGCGGGGGGGCCCGGTCCTACAATGAGCAGTTCTTC.